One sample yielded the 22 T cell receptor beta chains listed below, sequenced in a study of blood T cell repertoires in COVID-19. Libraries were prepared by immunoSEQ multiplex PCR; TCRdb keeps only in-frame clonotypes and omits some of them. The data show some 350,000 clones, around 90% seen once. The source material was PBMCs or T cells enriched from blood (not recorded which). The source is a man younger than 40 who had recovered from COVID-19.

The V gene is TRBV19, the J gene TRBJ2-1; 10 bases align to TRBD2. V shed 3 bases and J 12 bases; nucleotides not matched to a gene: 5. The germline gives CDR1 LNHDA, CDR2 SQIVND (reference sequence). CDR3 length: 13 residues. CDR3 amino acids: CASSIRSSGGQFF. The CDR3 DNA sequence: TGTGCCAGTAGTATTAGGTCTAGCGGGGGGCAGTTCTTC.

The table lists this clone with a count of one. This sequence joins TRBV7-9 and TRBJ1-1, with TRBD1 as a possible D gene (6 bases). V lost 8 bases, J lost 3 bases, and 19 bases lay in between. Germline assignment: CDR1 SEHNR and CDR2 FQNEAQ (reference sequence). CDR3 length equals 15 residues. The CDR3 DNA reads TGTGCCAGCCATTCCGGGACAAGGGCCGACACTGAAGCTTTCTTT. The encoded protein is CASHSGTRADTEAFF.

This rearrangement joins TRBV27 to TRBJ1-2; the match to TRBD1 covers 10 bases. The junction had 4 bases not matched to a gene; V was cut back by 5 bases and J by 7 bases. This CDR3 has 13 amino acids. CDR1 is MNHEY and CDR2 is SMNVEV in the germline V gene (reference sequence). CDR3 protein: CASSQDRGFGYTF. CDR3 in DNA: TGTGCCAGCAGTCAGGACAGGGGGTTTGGCTACACCTTC.

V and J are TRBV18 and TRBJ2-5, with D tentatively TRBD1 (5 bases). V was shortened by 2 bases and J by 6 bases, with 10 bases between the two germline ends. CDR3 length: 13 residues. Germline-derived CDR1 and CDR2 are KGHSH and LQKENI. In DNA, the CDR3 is TGTGCCAGCTCACCAGCAGGGTTGAAGACCCAGTACTTC. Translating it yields CASSPAGLKTQYF.

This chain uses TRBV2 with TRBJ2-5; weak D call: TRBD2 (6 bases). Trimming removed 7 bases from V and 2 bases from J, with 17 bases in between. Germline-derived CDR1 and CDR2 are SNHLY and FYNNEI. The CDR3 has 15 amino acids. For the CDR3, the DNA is TGTGCCAGCACCATTACCAGACTAGTTCAAGAGACCCAGTACTTC. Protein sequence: CASTITRLVQETQYF.

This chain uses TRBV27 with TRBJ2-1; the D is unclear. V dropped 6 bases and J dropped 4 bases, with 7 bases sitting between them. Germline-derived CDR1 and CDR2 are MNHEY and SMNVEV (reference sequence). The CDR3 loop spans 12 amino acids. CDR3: CASRAQYNEQFF. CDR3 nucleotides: TGTGCCAGCAGGGCCCAATACAATGAGCAGTTCTTC.

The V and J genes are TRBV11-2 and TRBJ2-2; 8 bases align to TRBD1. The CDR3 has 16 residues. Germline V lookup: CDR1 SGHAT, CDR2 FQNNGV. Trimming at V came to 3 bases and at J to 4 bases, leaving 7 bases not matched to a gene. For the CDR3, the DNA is TGTGCCAGCAGCTTTGGCAGGGGGCTGGGCACCGGGGAGCTGTTTTTT. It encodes CASSFGRGLGTGELFF.

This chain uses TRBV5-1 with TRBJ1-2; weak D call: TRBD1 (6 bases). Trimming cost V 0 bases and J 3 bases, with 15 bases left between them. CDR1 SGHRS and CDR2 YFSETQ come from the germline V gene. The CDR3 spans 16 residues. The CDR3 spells CASSLGTAYRDYGYTF. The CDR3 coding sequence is TGCGCCAGCAGCTTGGGGACAGCCTACAGGGACTATGGCTACACCTTC.

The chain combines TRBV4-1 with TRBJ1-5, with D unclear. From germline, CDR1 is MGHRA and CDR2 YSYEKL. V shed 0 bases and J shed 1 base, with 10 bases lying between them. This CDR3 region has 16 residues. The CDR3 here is CASSQEGRGSNQPQHF. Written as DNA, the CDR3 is TGCGCCAGCAGCCAAGAAGGGCGGGGAAGCAATCAGCCCCAGCATTTT.

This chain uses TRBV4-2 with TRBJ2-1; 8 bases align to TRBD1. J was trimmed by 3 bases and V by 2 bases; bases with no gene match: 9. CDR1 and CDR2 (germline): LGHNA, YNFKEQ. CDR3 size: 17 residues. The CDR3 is CASSQRKTGDLYNEQFF. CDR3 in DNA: TGTGCCAGCAGCCAAAGGAAGACAGGGGACCTCTACAATGAGCAGTTCTTC.

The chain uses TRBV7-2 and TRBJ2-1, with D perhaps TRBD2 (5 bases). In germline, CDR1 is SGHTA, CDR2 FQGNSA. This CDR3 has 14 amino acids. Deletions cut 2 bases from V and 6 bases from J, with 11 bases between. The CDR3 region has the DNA TGTGCCAGCAGCTTAACCGGAGGCGGCAATGAGCAGTTCTTC. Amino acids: CASSLTGGGNEQFF.

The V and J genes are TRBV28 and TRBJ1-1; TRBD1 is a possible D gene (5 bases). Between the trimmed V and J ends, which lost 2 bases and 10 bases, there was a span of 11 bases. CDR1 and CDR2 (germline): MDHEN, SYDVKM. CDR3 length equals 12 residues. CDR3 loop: CASSLRGRRAFF. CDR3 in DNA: TGTGCCAGCAGTTTAAGGGGCAGAAGAGCTTTCTTT.

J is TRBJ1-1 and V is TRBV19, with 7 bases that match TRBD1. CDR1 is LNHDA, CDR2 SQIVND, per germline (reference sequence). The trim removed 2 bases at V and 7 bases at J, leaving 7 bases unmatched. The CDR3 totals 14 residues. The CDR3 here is CASSIPGTALEAFF. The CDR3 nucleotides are TGTGCCAGTAGTATACCCGGGACAGCCCTTGAAGCTTTCTTT.

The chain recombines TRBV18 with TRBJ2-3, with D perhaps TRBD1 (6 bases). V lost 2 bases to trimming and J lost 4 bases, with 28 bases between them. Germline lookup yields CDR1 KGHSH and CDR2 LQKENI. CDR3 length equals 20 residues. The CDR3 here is CASSPAQGRGHIPSPDTQYF. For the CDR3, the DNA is TGTGCCAGCTCACCAGCGCAGGGAAGGGGACACATCCCATCCCCAGATACGCAGTATTTT. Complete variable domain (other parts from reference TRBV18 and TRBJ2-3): NAGVMQNPRHLVRRRGQEARLRCSPMKGHSHVYWYRQLPEEGLKFMVYLQKENIIDESGMPKERFSAEFPKEGPSILRIQQVVRGDSAAYFCASSPAQGRGHIPSPDTQYFGPGTRLTVL.

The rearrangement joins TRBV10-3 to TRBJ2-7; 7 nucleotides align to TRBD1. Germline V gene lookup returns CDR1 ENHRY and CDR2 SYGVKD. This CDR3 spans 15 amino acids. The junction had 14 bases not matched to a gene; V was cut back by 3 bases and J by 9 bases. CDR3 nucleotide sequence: TGTGCCATCAGTGACGGGACAGCTACTACGAGGTGGCAGTACTTC. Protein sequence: CAISDGTATTRWQYF.

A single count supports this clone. The chain's CDR3 is CASSRTGGYGYTF. DNA for the CDR3: TGTGCCAGCAGCCGGACAGGGGGCTATGGCTACACCTTC. The chain uses TRBV5-5 and TRBJ1-2, with 10 bases matching TRBD1. The CDR3 is 13 amino acids. The trim removed 4 bases at V and 4 bases at J, leaving 1 base unmatched. Germline CDR1 SGHKS, CDR2 YYEKEE (reference sequence).

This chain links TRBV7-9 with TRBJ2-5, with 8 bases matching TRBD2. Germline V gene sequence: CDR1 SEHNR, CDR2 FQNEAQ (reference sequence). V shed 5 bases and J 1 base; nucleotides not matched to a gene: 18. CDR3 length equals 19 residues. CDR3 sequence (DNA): TGTGCCAGCAGCCCCGGGGGACGGGGGGGCCTCTTGGGCCAAGAGACCCAGTACTTC. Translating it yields CASSPGGRGGLLGQETQYF.

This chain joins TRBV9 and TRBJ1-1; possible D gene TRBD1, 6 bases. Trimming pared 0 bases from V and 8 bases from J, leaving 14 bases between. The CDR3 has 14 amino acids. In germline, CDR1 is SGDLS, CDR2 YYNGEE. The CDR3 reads CASSVGAGDEEAFF. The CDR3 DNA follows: TGTGCCAGCAGCGTAGGGGCAGGGGACGAAGAAGCTTTCTTT.

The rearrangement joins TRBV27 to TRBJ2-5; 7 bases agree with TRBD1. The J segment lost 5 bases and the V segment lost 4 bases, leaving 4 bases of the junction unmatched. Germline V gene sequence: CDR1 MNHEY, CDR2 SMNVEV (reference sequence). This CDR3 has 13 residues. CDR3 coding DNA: TGTGCCAGCAGTTCACAGGGGCGGGAGACCCAGTACTTC. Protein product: CASSSQGRETQYF.

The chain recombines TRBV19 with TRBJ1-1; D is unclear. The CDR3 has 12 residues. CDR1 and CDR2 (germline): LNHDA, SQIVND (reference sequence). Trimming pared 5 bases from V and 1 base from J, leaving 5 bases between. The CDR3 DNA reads TGTGCCAGTAGTCTCAGGAACACTGAAGCTTTCTTT. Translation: CASSLRNTEAFF.

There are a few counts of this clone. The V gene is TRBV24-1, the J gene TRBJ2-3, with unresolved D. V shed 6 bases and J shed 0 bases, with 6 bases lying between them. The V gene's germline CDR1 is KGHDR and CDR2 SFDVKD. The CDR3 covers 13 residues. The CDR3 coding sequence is TGTGCCACCAGTATTACTAGCACAGATACGCAGTATTTT. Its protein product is CATSITSTDTQYF.

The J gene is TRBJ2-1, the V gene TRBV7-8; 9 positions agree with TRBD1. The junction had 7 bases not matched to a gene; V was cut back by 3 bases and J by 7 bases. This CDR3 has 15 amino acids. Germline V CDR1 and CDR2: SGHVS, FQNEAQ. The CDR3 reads CASSLGTGFLNEQFF. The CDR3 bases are TGTGCCAGCAGCTTGGGGACAGGGTTCTTGAATGAGCAGTTCTTC.